The T cell receptor (beta chain) described here comes from a study of CD8 T cells in ankylosing spondylitis. A quantitative 5'-RACE method, one with molecular barcodes, was used to make TCR beta libraries. One entry per CDR3 protein, called by TCRdb with MiXCR from the 5' RACE reads. Of 300,000 to 400,000 distinct CDR3 sequences in the sample, approximately 20% were seen once. This CDR3 has 14 residues. The V gene's germline CDR1 is MNHEY and CDR2 SMNVEV (reference sequence). V dropped 9 bases and J dropped 1; count of bases not matched to a gene: 8. The receptor's source is a male donor with ankylosing spondylitis or in good health (not recorded which). The gene calls are TRBV27 and TRBJ2-7, with 8 bases that match TRBD1. The sample consisted of blood, either unsorted or a sorted T cell fraction (not recorded which). The CDR3 region is CASQGRTGSYEQYF. In nucleotides, the CDR3 is TGTGCCAGTCAAGGCAGGACAGGGTCCTACGAGCAGTACTTC.